This is a list of T cell receptor beta chains from one sample in a study of T cells in localized non-small cell lung cancer. The assay was immunoSEQ multiplex PCR, and TCRdb's table has in-frame clones only and misses some. Among 1,500 to 2,000 clones listed, 20% to 25% were seen once. The sequenced sample was normal lung tissue next to the tumor, obtained before any cancer treatment. The receptors derive from a man aged 40-75 years with stage II lung adenocarcinoma. The CDR3 runs from the conserved cysteine through the conserved F or W. Each record gives: D gene, clone size, J gene, V gene, CDR3 DNA, CDR3 protein. The D gene is left open where the match is weak. The listing skips clone size in some rows; elsewhere it reads once, few, many or a size class.

D: TRBD1; size: -; J: TRBJ2-2; V: TRBV6-8; DNA: TGTGCCAGCAGTTACACAGGGGCCACCGGGGAGCTGTTTTTT; CDR3: CASSYTGATGELFF
D: -; size: few; J: TRBJ1-2; V: TRBV6-8; DNA: TGTGCCAGCACCCTCGGGGGGGCGGATGGCTACACCTTC; CDR3: CASTLGGADGYTF
D: -; size: few; J: TRBJ1-4; V: TRBV11-3; DNA: TGTGCCAGCAGCTTGGCTGGGCCACATAATGAAAAACTGTTTTTT; CDR3: CASSLAGPHNEKLFF
D: TRBD1; size: -; J: TRBJ2-1; V: TRBV25-1; DNA: TGTGCCAGCAGTGAACCAAACAGGGGCCGAATTTACAATGAGCAGTTCTTC; CDR3: CASSEPNRGRIYNEQFF
D: -; size: -; J: TRBJ1-1; V: TRBV6-8; DNA: TGTGCCAGCAGTTACGACCCGGGCACTGAAGCTTTCTTT; CDR3: CASSYDPGTEAFF
D: TRBD1; size: -; J: TRBJ1-1; V: TRBV29-1; DNA: TGCAGCGTTGAAGGTCGACAGGGAGGCACTGAAGCTTTCTTT; CDR3: CSVEGRQGGTEAFF
D: TRBD2; size: once; J: TRBJ2-3; V: TRBV5-1; DNA: TGCGCCAGCAGTCTTATAGCGGGTTCCACAGATACGCAGTATTTT; CDR3: CASSLIAGSTDTQYF
D: -; size: -; J: TRBJ2-5; V: TRBV30; DNA: TGTGCCTGGTCCCGTGACGGTGAGACCCAGTACTTC; CDR3: CAWSRDGETQYF
D: -; size: medium-sized; J: TRBJ2-5; V: TRBV6-8; DNA: TGTGCCAGCAGTTACTCGATAAGGACTTCCCGGCAAGAGACCCAGTACTTC; CDR3: CASSYSIRTSRQETQYF
D: -; size: medium-sized; J: TRBJ1-1; V: TRBV11-3; DNA: TGTGCCAGCAGCTTGGGACACACGGCACACTTGAACACTGAAGCTTTCTTT; CDR3: CASSLGHTAHLNTEAFF
D: -; size: -; J: TRBJ1-5; V: TRBV19; DNA: TGTGCCAGTTCGTCACAGGGAAATCAGCCCCAGCATTTT; CDR3: CASSSQGNQPQHF
D: -; size: -; J: TRBJ2-7; V: TRBV12-5; DNA: TGTGCTAGTGGTTTAGGAGGGCTCTTTTTGTACGAGCAGTACTTC; CDR3: CASGLGGLFLYEQYF
D: TRBD2; size: once; J: TRBJ2-1; V: TRBV29-1; DNA: TGCAGCGTTGAACTAGCGGGGGGCCGTTTGGATGAGCAGTTCTTC; CDR3: CSVELAGGRLDEQFF
D: -; size: few; J: TRBJ2-3; V: TRBV6-8; DNA: TGTGCCAGCAGCCGATTCTCTAAGGATACGCAGTATTTT; CDR3: CASSRFSKDTQYF
D: TRBD1; size: few; J: TRBJ1-1; V: TRBV11-3; DNA: TGTGCCAGCAGCTTGGACCCGGGACAGCCGAACACTGAAGCTTTCTTT; CDR3: CASSLDPGQPNTEAFF
D: -; size: few; J: TRBJ2-6; V: TRBV11-3; DNA: TGTGCCAGCAGCTTGGCTTTGGCCAGGGCGGAATCTGGGGCCAACGTCCTGACTTTC; CDR3: CASSLALARAESGANVLTF
D: -; size: few; J: TRBJ2-5; V: TRBV30; DNA: TGTGCCTGGAGTGCTAGTGGCATACGGGAGACCCAGTACTTC; CDR3: CAWSASGIRETQYF
D: -; size: medium-sized; J: TRBJ2-5; V: TRBV11-3; DNA: TGTGCCAGCAGCTTAGGCCGGGATAGGGAAGAGACCCAGTACTTC; CDR3: CASSLGRDREETQYF
D: -; size: few; J: TRBJ1-1; V: TRBV6-8; DNA: TGTGCCAGCAGTTACGGTACGGGTGAGAACACTGAAGCTTTCTTT; CDR3: CASSYGTGENTEAFF
D: TRBD2; size: -; J: TRBJ2-1; V: TRBV9; DNA: TGTGCCAGCAGTACAGGAGGTAGCGGGGGCTTCCGCTCCTACAATGAGCAGTTCTTC; CDR3: CASSTGGSGGFRSYNEQFF
D: -; size: few; J: TRBJ2-1; V: TRBV18; DNA: TGTGCCAGCTCACCGGCTCCCGACAGCCAGCAGGGTGAGCAGTTCTTC; CDR3: CASSPAPDSQQGEQFF
D: TRBD2; size: medium-sized; J: TRBJ2-7; V: TRBV9; DNA: TGTGCCAGCAGCCCGCGGGAGGGTACCTACGACGAGCAGTACTTC; CDR3: CASSPREGTYDEQYF
D: -; size: -; J: TRBJ2-6; V: TRBV6-1; DNA: TGTGCCAGCAGTGAAGCCGGGTACTCTGGGGCCAACGTCCTGACTTTC; CDR3: CASSEAGYSGANVLTF
D: -; size: -; J: TRBJ2-1; V: TRBV5-1; DNA: TGCGCCAGCAGCCCGAGACAGGACTCCATGGTCAATGAGCAGTTCTTC; CDR3: CASSPRQDSMVNEQFF
D: -; size: few; J: TRBJ2-6; V: TRBV9; DNA: TGTGCCAGCAGTGCACCGAGGGTTTCGGACAGCGTCCTGGCTTTC; CDR3: CASSAPRVSDSVLAF
D: TRBD1; size: -; J: TRBJ2-5; V: TRBV19; DNA: TGTGCCAGGGGACAGGGATTCAAAGAGACCCAGTACTTC; CDR3: CARGQGFKETQYF
D: -; size: -; J: TRBJ2-2; V: TRBV5-1; DNA: TGCGCCAGCAGTGGAGGGGGCTACGGGAACACCGGGGAGCTGTTTTTT; CDR3: CASSGGGYGNTGELFF
D: -; size: -; J: TRBJ2-5; V: TRBV1; DNA: TGCGCCAGCAGCCAAGATGGGGGGGCCCAAGAGACCCAGTACTTC; CDR3: CASSQDGGAQETQYF
D: TRBD2; size: few; J: TRBJ2-7; V: TRBV6-8; DNA: TGTGCCAGCACCAAGTCCCCGGGACTAGCGGGGGGGCGGGAGCAGTACTTC; CDR3: CASTKSPGLAGGREQYF
D: TRBD1; size: medium-sized; J: TRBJ2-7; V: TRBV6-8; DNA: TGTGCCAGCAGCGATGGGACAGTAGACCTAGGCGAGCAGTACTTC; CDR3: CASSDGTVDLGEQYF
D: -; size: -; J: TRBJ2-5; V: TRBV11-3; DNA: TGTGCCAGCAGCTTAGGACAGGCTAACCAAGAGACCCAGTACTTC; CDR3: CASSLGQANQETQYF
D: -; size: few; J: TRBJ2-2; V: TRBV11-3; DNA: TGTGCCAGCTCAAGGACTAGGGGGCCGGCGGGGGAGCTGTTTTTT; CDR3: CASSRTRGPAGELFF
D: -; size: medium-sized; J: TRBJ1-1; V: TRBV11-3; DNA: TGTGCCAGCAGTTTAGAGAGGACGCGGCCTGAAGCTTTCTTT; CDR3: CASSLERTRPEAFF
D: -; size: few; J: TRBJ1-1; V: TRBV1; DNA: TGCGCCAGCAGCCAAGAGGGCGGCTGGTCGACGCCATACCCCGGCACTGAAGCTTTCTTT; CDR3: CASSQEGGWSTPYPGTEAFF
D: TRBD1; size: medium-sized; J: TRBJ1-5; V: TRBV11-3; DNA: TGTGCCAGCAGCACAGGGGGGACACTTCAGCCCCAGCATTTT; CDR3: CASSTGGTLQPQHF
D: -; size: -; J: TRBJ2-2; V: TRBV18; DNA: TGTGCCAGCTCCGAACAGAACACCGGGGAGCTGTTTTTT; CDR3: CASSEQNTGELFF
D: -; size: -; J: TRBJ1-1; V: TRBV19; DNA: TGTGCCAGTAGTGAGGGCAGACTGAACACTGAAGCTTTCTTT; CDR3: CASSEGRLNTEAFF
D: -; size: few; J: TRBJ1-4; V: TRBV1; DNA: TGCGCCAGCAGCCAAGATTTGTTTCGCGGGACAACTAATGAAAAACTGTTTTTT; CDR3: CASSQDLFRGTTNEKLFF
D: TRBD1; size: few; J: TRBJ1-1; V: TRBV9; DNA: TGTGCCAGCAGCCCCCCGACAGGGAATCGGGGTGAAGCTTTCTTT; CDR3: CASSPPTGNRGEAFF
D: TRBD1; size: few; J: TRBJ1-3; V: TRBV2; DNA: TGTGCCAGCAGGACAGGGACCAGCTCTGGAAACACCATATATTTT; CDR3: CASRTGTSSGNTIYF
D: TRBD1; size: medium-sized; J: TRBJ1-5; V: TRBV6-8; DNA: TGTGCCAGCGGGCTAAACAGGGGGCGCGGGAATCAGCCCCAGCATTTT; CDR3: CASGLNRGRGNQPQHF
D: TRBD1; size: -; J: TRBJ2-5; V: TRBV28; DNA: TGTGCCAGCAGTTTGTGGACAGGGTTGGAGACCCAGTACTTC; CDR3: CASSLWTGLETQYF
D: -; size: few; J: TRBJ1-3; V: TRBV4-1; DNA: TGCGCCAGCAGCCAACTTGACGGCGCTAGCTCTGGAAACACCATATATTTT; CDR3: CASSQLDGASSGNTIYF
D: TRBD1; size: few; J: TRBJ2-1; V: TRBV6-8; DNA: TGTGCCAGCAGTTACCTGGGACAGATCCATGAGCAGTTCTTC; CDR3: CASSYLGQIHEQFF
D: -; size: few; J: TRBJ1-3; V: TRBV28; DNA: TGTGCCAGCTCAACACCCCGCTCTGGAAACACCATATATTTT; CDR3: CASSTPRSGNTIYF
D: TRBD2; size: few; J: TRBJ2-2; V: TRBV9; DNA: TGTGCCAGCAGTGAACTAGCGGGGGAAGGCGGGGAGCTGTTTTTT; CDR3: CASSELAGEGGELFF
D: -; size: -; J: TRBJ2-2; V: TRBV5-1; DNA: TGCGCCAGCAGCTTAAACTCTCAGGGGAACACCGGGGAGCTGTTTTTT; CDR3: CASSLNSQGNTGELFF
D: -; size: medium-sized; J: TRBJ1-1; V: TRBV6-8; DNA: TGTGCCAGCAAACTGATGGACACCGTCCTTGAAGCTTTCTTT; CDR3: CASKLMDTVLEAFF
D: -; size: medium-sized; J: TRBJ2-2; V: TRBV11-3; DNA: TGTGCCAGCAGCTTGGCTGTGACAGTCTCGGACACCGGGGAGCTGTTTTTT; CDR3: CASSLAVTVSDTGELFF
D: TRBD1; size: -; J: TRBJ1-6; V: TRBV19; DNA: TGTGCCAGTAGTTCAAACCGGGCAGGGGGGTCCTCTCTACCTAATTCACCCCTCCACTTT; CDR3: CASSSNRAGGSSLPNSPLHF
D: -; size: medium-sized; J: TRBJ2-6; V: TRBV6-8; DNA: TGTGCCAGCAGTTACAGTCAGACAGCGGCCAACGTCCTGACTTTC; CDR3: CASSYSQTAANVLTF